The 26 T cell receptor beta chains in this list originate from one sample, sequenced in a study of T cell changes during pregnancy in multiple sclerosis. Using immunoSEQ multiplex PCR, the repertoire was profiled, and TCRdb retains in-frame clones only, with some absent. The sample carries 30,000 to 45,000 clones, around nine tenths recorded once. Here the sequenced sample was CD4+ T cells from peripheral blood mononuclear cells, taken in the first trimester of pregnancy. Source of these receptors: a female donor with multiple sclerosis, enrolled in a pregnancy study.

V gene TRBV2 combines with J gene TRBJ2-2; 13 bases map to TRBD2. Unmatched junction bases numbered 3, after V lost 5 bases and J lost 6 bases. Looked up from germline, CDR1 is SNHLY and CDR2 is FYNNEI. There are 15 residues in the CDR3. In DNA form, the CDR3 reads TGTGCCAGCAGTAACGGACTAGCGGGGGCCGGGGAGCTGTTTTTT. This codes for CASSNGLAGAGELFF.

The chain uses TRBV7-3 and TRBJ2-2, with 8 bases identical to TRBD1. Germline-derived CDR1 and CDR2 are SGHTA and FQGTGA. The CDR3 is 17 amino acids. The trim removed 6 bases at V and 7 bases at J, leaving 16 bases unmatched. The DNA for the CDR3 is TGTGCCAGCAGTTTTACAGGGGGGCGCCCCTTTGGCGGGGAGCTGTTTTTT. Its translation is CASSFTGGRPFGGELFF. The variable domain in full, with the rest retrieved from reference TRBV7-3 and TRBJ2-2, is GAGVSQTPSNKVTEKGKYVELRCDPISGHTALYWYRQSLGQGPEFLIYFQGTGAADDSGLPNDRFFAVRPEGSVSTLKIQRTERGDSAVYLCASSFTGGRPFGGELFFGEGSRLTVL.

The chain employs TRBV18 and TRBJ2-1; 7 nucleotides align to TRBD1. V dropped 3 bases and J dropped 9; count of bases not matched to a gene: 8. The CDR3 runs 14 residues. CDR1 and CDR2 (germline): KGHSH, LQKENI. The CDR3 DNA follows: TGTGCCAGCTCACCCGGTAGCAGGGACAGTGAGCAGTTCTTC. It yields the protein CASSPGSRDSEQFF.

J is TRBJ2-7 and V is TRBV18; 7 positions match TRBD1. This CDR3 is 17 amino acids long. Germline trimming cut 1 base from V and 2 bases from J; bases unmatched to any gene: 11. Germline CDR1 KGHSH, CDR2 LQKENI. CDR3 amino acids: CASSPRRQTGLPYEQYF. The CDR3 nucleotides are TGTGCCAGCTCACCACGTCGTCAGACAGGGCTTCCCTACGAGCAGTACTTC.

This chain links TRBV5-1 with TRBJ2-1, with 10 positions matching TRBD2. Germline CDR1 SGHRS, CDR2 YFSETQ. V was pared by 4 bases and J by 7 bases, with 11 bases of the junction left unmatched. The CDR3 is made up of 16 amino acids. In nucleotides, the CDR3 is TGCGCCAGCAGCAATAATCTAGCGGGGGCCGGGAATGAGCAGTTCTTC. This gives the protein CASSNNLAGAGNEQFF.

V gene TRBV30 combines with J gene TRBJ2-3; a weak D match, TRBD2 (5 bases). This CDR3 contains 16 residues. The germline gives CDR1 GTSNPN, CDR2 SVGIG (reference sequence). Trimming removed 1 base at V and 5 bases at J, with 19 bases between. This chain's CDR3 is CAWSGFAAEWGDTQYF. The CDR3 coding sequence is TGTGCCTGGAGTGGTTTTGCAGCGGAGTGGGGAGATACGCAGTATTTT. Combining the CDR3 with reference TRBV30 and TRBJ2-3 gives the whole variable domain SQTIHQWPATLVQPVGSPLSLECTVEGTSNPNLYWYRQAAGRGLQLLFYSVGIGQISSEVPQNLSASRPQDRQFILSSKKLLLSDSGFYLCAWSGFAAEWGDTQYFGPGTRLTVL.

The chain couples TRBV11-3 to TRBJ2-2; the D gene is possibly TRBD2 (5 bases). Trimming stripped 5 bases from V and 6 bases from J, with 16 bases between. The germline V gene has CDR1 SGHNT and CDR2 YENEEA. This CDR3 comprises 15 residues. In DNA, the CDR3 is TGTGCCAGCAGCCATACCGGGGTTAGGGCCGGGGAGCTGTTTTTT. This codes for CASSHTGVRAGELFF.

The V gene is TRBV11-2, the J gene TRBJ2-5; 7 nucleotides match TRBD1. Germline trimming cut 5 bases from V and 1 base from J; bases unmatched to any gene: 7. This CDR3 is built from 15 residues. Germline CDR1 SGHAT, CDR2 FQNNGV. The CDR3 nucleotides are TGTGCCAGCAGCGGCGTTAGGGACAGCCAAGAGACCCAGTACTTC. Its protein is CASSGVRDSQETQYF.

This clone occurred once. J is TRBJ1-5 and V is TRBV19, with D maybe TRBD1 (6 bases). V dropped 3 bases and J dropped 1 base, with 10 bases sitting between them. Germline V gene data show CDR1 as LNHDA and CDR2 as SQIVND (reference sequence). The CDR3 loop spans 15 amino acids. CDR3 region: CASSISGESNQPQHF. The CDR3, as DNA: TGTGCCAGTAGTATTTCAGGGGAAAGCAATCAGCCCCAGCATTTT.

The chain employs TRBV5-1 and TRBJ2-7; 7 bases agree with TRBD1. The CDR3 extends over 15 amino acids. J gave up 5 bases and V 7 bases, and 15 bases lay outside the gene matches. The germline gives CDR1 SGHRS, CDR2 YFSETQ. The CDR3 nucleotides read TGCGCCAGCTCGGAAGGGGGCCCATCGGCCCACGAGCAGTACTTC. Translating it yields CASSEGGPSAHEQYF. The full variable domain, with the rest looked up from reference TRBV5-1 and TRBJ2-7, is KAGVTQTPRYLIKTRGQQVTLSCSPISGHRSVSWYQQTPGQGLQFLFEYFSETQRNKGNFPGRFSGRQFSNSRSEMNVSTLELGDSALYLCASSEGGPSAHEQYFGPGTRLTVT.

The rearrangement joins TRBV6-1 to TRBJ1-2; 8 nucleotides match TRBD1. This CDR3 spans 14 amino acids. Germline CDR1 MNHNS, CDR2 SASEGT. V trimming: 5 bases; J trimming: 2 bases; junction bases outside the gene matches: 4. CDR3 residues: CASSPRQGNYGYTF. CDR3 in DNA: TGTGCCAGCAGTCCAAGACAGGGGAACTATGGCTACACCTTC.

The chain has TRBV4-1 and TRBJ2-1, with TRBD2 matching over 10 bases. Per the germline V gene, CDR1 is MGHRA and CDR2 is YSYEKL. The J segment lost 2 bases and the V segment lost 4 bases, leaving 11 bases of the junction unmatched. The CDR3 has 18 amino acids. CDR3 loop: CASSLSGGGLMAYNEQFF. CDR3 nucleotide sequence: TGCGCCAGCAGCCTAAGCGGGGGGGGCCTAATGGCCTACAATGAGCAGTTCTTC.

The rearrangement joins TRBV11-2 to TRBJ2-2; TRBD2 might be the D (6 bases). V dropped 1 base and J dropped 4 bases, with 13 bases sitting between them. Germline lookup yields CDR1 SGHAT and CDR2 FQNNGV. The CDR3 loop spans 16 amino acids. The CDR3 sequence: CASSLGASALTGELFF. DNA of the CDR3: TGTGCCAGCAGCTTAGGGGCTAGCGCGCTCACCGGGGAGCTGTTTTTT. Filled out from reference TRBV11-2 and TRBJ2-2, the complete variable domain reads EAGVAQSPRYKIIEKRQSVAFWCNPISGHATLYWYQQILGQGPKLLIQFQNNGVVDDSQLPKDRFSAERLKGVDSTLKIQPAKLEDSAVYLCASSLGASALTGELFFGEGSRLTVL.

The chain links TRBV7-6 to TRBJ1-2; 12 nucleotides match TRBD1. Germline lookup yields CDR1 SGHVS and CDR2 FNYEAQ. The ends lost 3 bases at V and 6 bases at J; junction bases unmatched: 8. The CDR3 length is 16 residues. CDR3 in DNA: TGTGCCAGCAGCTTGGGGACAGGGGGCCCCTACGATGGCTACACCTTC. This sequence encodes CASSLGTGGPYDGYTF.

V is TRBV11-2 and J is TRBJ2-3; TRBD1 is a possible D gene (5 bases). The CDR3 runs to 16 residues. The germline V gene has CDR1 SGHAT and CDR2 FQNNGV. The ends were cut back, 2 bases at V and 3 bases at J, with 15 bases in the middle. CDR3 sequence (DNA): TGTGCCAGCAGCTTAAACGTGGGCAAGGGGACAGATACGCAGTATTTT. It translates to CASSLNVGKGTDTQYF.

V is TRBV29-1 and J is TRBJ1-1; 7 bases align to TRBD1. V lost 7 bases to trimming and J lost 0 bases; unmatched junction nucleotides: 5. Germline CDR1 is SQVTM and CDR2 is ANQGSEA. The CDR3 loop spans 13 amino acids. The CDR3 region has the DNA TGCAGCGCCGCGGACAGGTTGAACACTGAAGCTTTCTTT. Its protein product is CSAADRLNTEAFF. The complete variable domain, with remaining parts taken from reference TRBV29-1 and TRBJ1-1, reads SAVISQKPSRDICQRGTSLTIQCQVDSQVTMMFWYRQQPGQSLTLIATANQGSEATYESGFVIDKFPISRPNLTFSTLTVSNMSPEDSSIYLCSAADRLNTEAFFGQGTRLTVV.

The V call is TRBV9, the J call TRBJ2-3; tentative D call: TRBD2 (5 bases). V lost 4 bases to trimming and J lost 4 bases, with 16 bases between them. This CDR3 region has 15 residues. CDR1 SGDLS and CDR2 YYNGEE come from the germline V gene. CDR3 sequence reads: CASSSWWESADTQYF. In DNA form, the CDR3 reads TGTGCCAGCAGCTCCTGGTGGGAGAGCGCAGATACGCAGTATTTT.

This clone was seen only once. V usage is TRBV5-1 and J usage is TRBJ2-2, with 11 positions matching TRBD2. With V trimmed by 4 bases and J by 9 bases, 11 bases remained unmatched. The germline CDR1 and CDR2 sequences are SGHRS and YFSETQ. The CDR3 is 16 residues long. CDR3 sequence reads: CASSDLAGGFGRELFF. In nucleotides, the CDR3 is TGCGCCAGCAGCGACTTAGCGGGAGGGTTTGGCCGGGAGCTGTTTTTT.

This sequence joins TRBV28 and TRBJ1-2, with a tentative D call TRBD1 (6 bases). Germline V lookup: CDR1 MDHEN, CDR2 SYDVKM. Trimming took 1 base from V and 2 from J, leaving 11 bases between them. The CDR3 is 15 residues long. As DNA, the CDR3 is TGTGCCAGCAGTTTATCAGGCACAGGGAACTATGGCTACACCTTC. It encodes CASSLSGTGNYGYTF.

The CDR3 nucleotides read TGTGCCAGCAGCTTATTGGGACAGGGAGGTTGGGAGACCCAGTACTTC. It codes for CASSLLGQGGWETQYF. The rearrangement joins TRBV13 to TRBJ2-5, with TRBD1 matching 9 bases. Germline assignment: CDR1 PRHDT and CDR2 FYEKMQ (reference sequence). This CDR3 comprises 16 residues. V shed 2 bases, J shed 5 bases, and the junction held 9 bases outside the gene matches.

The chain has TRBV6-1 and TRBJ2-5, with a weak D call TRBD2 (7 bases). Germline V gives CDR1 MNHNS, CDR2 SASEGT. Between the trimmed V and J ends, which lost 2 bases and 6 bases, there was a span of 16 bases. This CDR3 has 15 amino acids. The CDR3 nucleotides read TGTGCCAGCAGTGAAAGGGGGGGAGGTGGTAAGACCCAGTACTTC. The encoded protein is CASSERGGGGKTQYF.

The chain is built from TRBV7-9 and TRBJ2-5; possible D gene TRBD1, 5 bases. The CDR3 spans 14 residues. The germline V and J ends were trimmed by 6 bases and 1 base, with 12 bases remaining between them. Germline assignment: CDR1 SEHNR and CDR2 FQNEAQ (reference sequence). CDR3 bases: TGTGCCAGCAGTCCTAACCAGGGCCAAGAGACCCAGTACTTC. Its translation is CASSPNQGQETQYF.

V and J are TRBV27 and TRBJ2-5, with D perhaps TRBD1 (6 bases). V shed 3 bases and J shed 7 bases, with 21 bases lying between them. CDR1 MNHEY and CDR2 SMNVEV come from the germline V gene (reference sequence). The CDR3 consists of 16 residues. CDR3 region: CASSFYVLGQPGTQYF. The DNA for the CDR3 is TGTGCCAGCAGTTTCTACGTGCTTGGACAGCCTGGGACCCAGTACTTC.

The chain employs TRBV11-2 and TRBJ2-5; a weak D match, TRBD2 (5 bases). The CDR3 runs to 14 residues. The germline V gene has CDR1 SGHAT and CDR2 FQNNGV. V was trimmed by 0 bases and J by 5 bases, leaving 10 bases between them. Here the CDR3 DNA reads TGTGCCAGCAGCTTAGAACGGGGAAAGGAGACCCAGTACTTC. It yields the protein CASSLERGKETQYF.

CDR3 coding DNA: TGTGCCAGCAGGAGGACAGGGGGAACTCTCGAGCAGTACTTC. The encoded protein is CASRRTGGTLEQYF. The chain combines TRBV6-5 with TRBJ2-7; 10 bases line up with TRBD1. Germline V gene sequence: CDR1 MNHEY, CDR2 SVGAGI. The CDR3 runs to 14 residues. The J segment lost 6 bases and the V segment lost 6 bases, leaving 8 bases of the junction unmatched.

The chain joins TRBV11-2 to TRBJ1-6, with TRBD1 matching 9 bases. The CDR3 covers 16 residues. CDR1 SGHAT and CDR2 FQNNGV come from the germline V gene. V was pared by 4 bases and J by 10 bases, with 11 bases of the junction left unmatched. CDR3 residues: CASSSIVGTGYSPLHF. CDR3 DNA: TGTGCCAGCAGCTCCATTGTCGGGACAGGGTACTCACCCCTCCACTTT.